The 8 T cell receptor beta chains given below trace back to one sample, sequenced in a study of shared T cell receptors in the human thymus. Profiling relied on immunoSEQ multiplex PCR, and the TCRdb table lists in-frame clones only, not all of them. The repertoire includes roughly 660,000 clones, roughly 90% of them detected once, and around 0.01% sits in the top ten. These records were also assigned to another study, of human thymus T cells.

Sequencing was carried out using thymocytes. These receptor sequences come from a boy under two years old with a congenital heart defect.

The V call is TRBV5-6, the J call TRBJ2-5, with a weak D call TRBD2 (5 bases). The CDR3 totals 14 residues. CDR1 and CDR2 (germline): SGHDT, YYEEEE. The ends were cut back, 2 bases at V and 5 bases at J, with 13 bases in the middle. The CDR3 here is CASSFSSARETQYF. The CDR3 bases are TGTGCCAGCAGCTTTAGTAGCGCCAGGGAGACCCAGTACTTC.

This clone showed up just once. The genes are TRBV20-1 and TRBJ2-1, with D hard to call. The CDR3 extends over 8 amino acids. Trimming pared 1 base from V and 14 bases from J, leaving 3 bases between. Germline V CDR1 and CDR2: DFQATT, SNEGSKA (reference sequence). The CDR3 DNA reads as TGCAGTGCTAGAGCCGAGTTCTTC. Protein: CSARAEFF.

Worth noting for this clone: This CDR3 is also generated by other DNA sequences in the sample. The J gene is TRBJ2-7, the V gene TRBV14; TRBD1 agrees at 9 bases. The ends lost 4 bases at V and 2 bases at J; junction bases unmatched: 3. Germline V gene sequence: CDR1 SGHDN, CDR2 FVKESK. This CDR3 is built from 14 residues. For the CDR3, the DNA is TGTGCCAGCAGCCCTCGGGACAGGGCCTACGAGCAGTACTTC. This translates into CASSPRDRAYEQYF.

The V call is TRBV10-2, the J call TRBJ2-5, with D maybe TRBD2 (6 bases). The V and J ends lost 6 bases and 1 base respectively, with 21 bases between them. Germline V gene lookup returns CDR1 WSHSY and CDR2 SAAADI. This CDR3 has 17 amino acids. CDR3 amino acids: CASRDQRREDFQETQYF. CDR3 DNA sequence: TGCGCCAGCAGGGACCAGCGGCGGGAAGACTTCCAAGAGACCCAGTACTTC.

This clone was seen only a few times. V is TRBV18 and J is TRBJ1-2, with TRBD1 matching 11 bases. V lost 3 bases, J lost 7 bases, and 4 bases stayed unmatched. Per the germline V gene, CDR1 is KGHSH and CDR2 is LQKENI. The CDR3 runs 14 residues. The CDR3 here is CASSPPGTGGGYTF. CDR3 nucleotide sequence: TGTGCCAGCTCACCTCCCGGGACAGGGGGTGGCTACACCTTC. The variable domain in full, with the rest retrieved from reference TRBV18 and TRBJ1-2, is NAGVMQNPRHLVRRRGQEARLRCSPMKGHSHVYWYRQLPEEGLKFMVYLQKENIIDESGMPKERFSAEFPKEGPSILRIQQVVRGDSAAYFCASSPPGTGGGYTFGSGTRLTVV.

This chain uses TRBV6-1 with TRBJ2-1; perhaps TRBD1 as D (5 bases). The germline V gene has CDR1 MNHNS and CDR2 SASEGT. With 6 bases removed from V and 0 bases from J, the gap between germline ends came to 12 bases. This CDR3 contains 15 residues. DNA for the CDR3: TGTGCCAGCAGGACGACAGCCCCCTCCTACAATGAGCAGTTCTTC. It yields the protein CASRTTAPSYNEQFF.

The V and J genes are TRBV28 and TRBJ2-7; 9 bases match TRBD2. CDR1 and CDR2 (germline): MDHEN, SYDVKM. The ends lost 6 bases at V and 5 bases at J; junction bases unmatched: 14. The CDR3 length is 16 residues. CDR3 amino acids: CASSLNRCGRADEQYF. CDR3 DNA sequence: TGTGCCAGCAGCCTGAACCGTTGCGGGAGGGCAGACGAGCAGTACTTC.

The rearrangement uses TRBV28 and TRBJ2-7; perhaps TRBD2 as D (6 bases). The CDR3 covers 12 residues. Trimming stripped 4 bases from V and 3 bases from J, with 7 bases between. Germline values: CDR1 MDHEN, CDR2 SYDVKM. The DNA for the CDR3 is TGTGCCAGCAGTTCGGGAGACTACGAGCAGTACTTC. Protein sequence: CASSSGDYEQYF.